This TCR beta chain came from a study of OX40 agonist ivuxolimab in advanced cancers. Study background: Patients were treated with intravenous ivuxolimab, dosed at 0.01 to 10 mg/kg and infused every 2 weeks.

CDR3 length: 14 residues. Trimming removed 0 bases at V and 7 bases at J, with 12 bases between. Germline assignment: CDR1 MGHRA and CDR2 YSYEKL. Concerning this clone itself: Its antigen is not identified.

Notes on the study in general: Some of the lowest clonal expansion was seen in partial responders at 0.1-3.0 mg/kg. Averaging showed that CD8+ T cells had more expanded clones than CD4+ did.

Produced via immunoSEQ multiplex PCR; TCRdb's table is partial and in-frame only. The sample includes under 70,000 clones, around 84% seen only once; the top ten take around 2%. The sequence came from an adult with an advanced solid tumor such as melanoma, head and neck, liver or kidney cancer. The sample was CD4+ or CD8+ T cells sorted from blood, taken in a trial of the OX40 agonist ivuxolimab. The chain is built from TRBV4-1 and TRBJ2-5; TRBD1 is a possible D gene (6 bases). CDR3 loop: CASSQETGSRTQYF. Here the CDR3 DNA reads TGCGCCAGCAGCCAAGAAACAGGGTCCAGGACCCAGTACTTC.